Presented here are 32 T cell receptor beta chains from one specimen sequenced in a study of shared clonotypes between healthy human individuals. The table came from immunoSEQ multiplex PCR; TCRdb's copy has only in-frame clones and leaves some out. Of about 560,000 clones in the sample, around three quarters were seen once. The sequenced sample was PBMCs. The receptor set was obtained from a woman aged 40 to 50 in good health. Some clones in this sample may be carry-over from other donors' samples.

Comments on this clone: Other DNA sequences in this specimen translate into the identical CDR3. This rearrangement joins TRBV11-3 to TRBJ2-3; TRBD1 or TRBD2 may be the D gene (5 bases each). This CDR3 is 14 amino acids long. Trimming took 5 bases from V and 0 from J, leaving 9 bases between them. CDR1 SGHNT and CDR2 YENEEA come from the germline V gene. The CDR3 region is CASSPGASTDTQYF. CDR3 sequence (DNA): TGTGCCAGCAGCCCCGGGGCTAGCACAGATACGCAGTATTTT. The full variable domain, its missing parts supplied by reference TRBV11-3 and TRBJ2-3, is EAGVVQSPRYKIIEKKQPVAFWCNPISGHNTLYWYLQNLGQGPELLIRYENEEAVDDSQLPKDRFSAERLKGVDSTLKIQPAELGDSAVYLCASSPGASTDTQYFGPGTRLTVL.

The V and J genes are TRBV30 and TRBJ2-5; D not certain. Trimming left V 1 base short and J 13 bases short, with 10 bases between. CDR1 is GTSNPN, CDR2 SVGIG, per germline (reference sequence). The CDR3 is made up of 10 amino acids. CDR3 sequence: CAWSGGVVYF. In DNA form, the CDR3 reads TGTGCCTGGAGTGGCGGCGTGGTGTACTTC.

The genes are TRBV28 and TRBJ1-1; D call uncertain. Germline loops: CDR1 MDHEN, CDR2 SYDVKM. The CDR3 spans 15 residues. V was pared by 6 bases and J by 1 base, with 15 bases between. The CDR3 DNA is TGTGCCAGCAGCCCCCCGAACAGCCCGAACACTGAAGCTTTCTTT. The encoded protein is CASSPPNSPNTEAFF. The full variable domain, its missing parts supplied by reference TRBV28 and TRBJ1-1, is DVKVTQSSRYLVKRTGEKVFLECVQDMDHENMFWYRQDPGLGLRLIYFSYDVKMKEKGDIPEGYSVSREKKERFSLILESASTNQTSMYLCASSPPNSPNTEAFFGQGTRLTVV.

The chain has TRBV4-3 and TRBJ2-7, with TRBD2 matching 8 bases. CDR3 length: 16 residues. The V gene end was trimmed by 0 bases and the J gene end by 4 bases; junction bases not matched to a gene: 8. Germline V CDR1 and CDR2: LGHNA, YSLEER. For the CDR3, the DNA is TGCGCCAGCAGCCAAGATAAGAGCGGGAGTGCATACGAGCAGTACTTC. Protein product: CASSQDKSGSAYEQYF.

V usage is TRBV2 and J usage is TRBJ2-7, with D possibly TRBD2 on 5 matching bases. The CDR3 sequence is 16 residues long. Per the germline V gene, CDR1 is SNHLY and CDR2 is FYNNEI. The V end was cut by 2 bases, the J end by 6 bases, with 20 bases between. The CDR3 loop reads CASSERGGHYVSEQYF. CDR3 DNA: TGTGCCAGCAGTGAACGGGGTGGTCATTATGTGAGCGAGCAGTACTTC. Filled out from reference TRBV2 and TRBJ2-7, the complete variable domain reads EPEVTQTPSHQVTQMGQEVILRCVPISNHLYFYWYRQILGQKVEFLVSFYNNEISEKSEIFDDQFSVERPDGSNFTLKIRSTKLEDSAMYFCASSERGGHYVSEQYFGPGTRLTVT.

The CDR3 loop reads CASSSSLRGATEAFF. Written as DNA, the CDR3 is TGTGCCAGCAGCTCATCCCTCAGGGGGGCCACTGAAGCTTTCTTT. The genes are TRBV7-9 and TRBJ1-1; 7 positions agree with TRBD1. V was pared by 4 bases and J by 4 bases, with 9 bases of the junction left unmatched. Per germline, CDR1 SEHNR and CDR2 FQNEAQ (reference sequence). The CDR3 extends over 15 amino acids.

The chain links TRBV11-1 to TRBJ2-7; D gene ambiguous. CDR3 length equals 13 residues. V lost 1 base and J 4 bases, leaving 8 bases between the germline ends. Germline V gives CDR1 SGHAT, CDR2 FQDESV (reference sequence). The CDR3 sequence is CASSLGVSYEQYF. CDR3 coding DNA: TGTGCCAGCAGCTTAGGAGTAAGTTACGAGCAGTACTTC.

V usage is TRBV6-1 and J usage is TRBJ1-2, with 7 bases matching TRBD1. After removal of 2 bases from V and 3 bases from J, the junction contained 9 bases not matched to a gene. The CDR3 consists of 16 residues. Germline CDR1 MNHNS, CDR2 SASEGT. CDR3 sequence: CASSERHRGDYYGYTF. The CDR3 nucleotides read TGTGCCAGCAGTGAACGCCACAGGGGAGACTACTATGGCTACACCTTC.

This chain joins TRBV6-1 and TRBJ2-2; tentative D call: TRBD2 (5 bases). Per germline, CDR1 MNHNS and CDR2 SASEGT. This CDR3 is built from 14 residues. Trimming cost V 1 base and J 4 bases, with 7 bases left between them. CDR3 bases: TGTGCCAGCAGTGAAGGGACTTTCACCGGGGAGCTGTTTTTT. Translating it yields CASSEGTFTGELFF.

The chain has TRBV6-1 and TRBJ2-1; 12 bases are a match to TRBD2. The germline V gene has CDR1 MNHNS and CDR2 SASEGT. Unmatched junction bases numbered 8, after V lost 2 bases and J lost 6 bases. The CDR3 is made up of 17 amino acids. The chain's CDR3 is CASSEILAGGPLNEQFF. CDR3 coding DNA: TGTGCCAGCAGTGAAATTCTAGCGGGAGGGCCGCTCAATGAGCAGTTCTTC.

This rearrangement joins TRBV19 to TRBJ2-6, with D perhaps given as TRBD1 or TRBD2 (5 bases each). The germline gives CDR1 LNHDA, CDR2 SQIVND (reference sequence). The length of the CDR3 is 16 residues. V shed 0 bases and J shed 1 base, with 7 bases lying between them. This chain's CDR3 is CASSIEGESGANVLTF. CDR3 in DNA: TGTGCCAGTAGTATAGAGGGGGAATCTGGGGCCAACGTCCTGACTTTC.

The V call is TRBV27, the J call TRBJ2-5; 9 bases align to TRBD1. V was pared by 5 bases and J by 1 base, with 8 bases of the junction left unmatched. This CDR3 comprises 16 residues. The germline gives CDR1 MNHEY, CDR2 SMNVEV (reference sequence). CDR3 sequence reads: CASSISQGASQETQYF. Written as DNA, the CDR3 is TGTGCCAGCAGTATTTCACAGGGGGCGAGCCAAGAGACCCAGTACTTC.

Remarks on this clone: With a far larger clone one base away, a read error is the likely cause. Within the sample, other DNA sequences also encode this same CDR3. This rearrangement joins TRBV30 to TRBJ1-4, with a possible D match to TRBD1 (5 bases). This CDR3 has 15 amino acids. CDR1 GTSNPN and CDR2 SVGIG come from the germline V gene (reference sequence). The CDR3 loop reads CAWSVLRARGEKLFF. DNA of the CDR3: TGCGCCTGGAGTGTACTCAGGGCGAGGGGCGAAAAACTGTTTTTT.

This chain uses TRBV11-2 with TRBJ2-1; the match to TRBD1 covers 9 bases. Germline CDR1 and CDR2: SGHAT and FQNNGV. J lost 4 bases, V lost 5 bases, and 6 bases had no gene match. CDR3 length: 15 amino acids. As DNA, the CDR3 is TGTGCCAGCAGCACGGGACAGGGAGCTTACAATGAGCAGTTCTTC. Protein sequence: CASSTGQGAYNEQFF.

The V and J genes are TRBV28 and TRBJ2-7; D might be TRBD1 or TRBD2, each matching 5 bases. V was trimmed by 8 bases and J by 0 bases, leaving 14 bases between them. This CDR3 has 14 amino acids. Germline lookup yields CDR1 MDHEN and CDR2 SYDVKM. CDR3 amino acids: CASATWDGSYEQYF. CDR3 coding DNA: TGTGCCAGCGCTACCTGGGACGGCTCCTACGAGCAGTACTTC.

The chain has TRBV5-4 and TRBJ2-3; a possible D gene is TRBD2 (6 bases). The CDR3 has 15 residues. The V end lost 1 base, the J end lost 0 bases, and 9 bases lay between the germline ends. Germline-derived CDR1 and CDR2 are SGHNT and YYREEE (reference sequence). The CDR3 region has the DNA TGTGCCAGCAGCTTGCCGGGGACTAGCACAGATACGCAGTATTTT. Translation gives CASSLPGTSTDTQYF.

The V call is TRBV5-1, the J call TRBJ1-5; D unclear. Trimming pared 0 bases from V and 1 base from J, leaving 8 bases between. The CDR3 runs 15 residues. The germline V gene encodes CDR1 SGHRS and CDR2 YFSETQ. This chain's CDR3 is CASSLEGQSNQPQHF. The CDR3 bases are TGCGCCAGCAGCTTGGAAGGTCAGAGCAATCAGCCCCAGCATTTT.

This chain connects TRBV7-2 to TRBJ2-1; D is unresolved. The CDR3 sequence is 14 residues long. V lost 5 bases to trimming and J lost 0 bases, with 8 bases between them. In germline, CDR1 is SGHTA, CDR2 FQGNSA. The CDR3, as DNA: TGTGCCAGCAGCGTCGGCTCCTCCTACAATGAGCAGTTCTTC. Protein sequence: CASSVGSSYNEQFF.

This clone was seen once. The rearrangement joins TRBV7-2 to TRBJ1-2; D gene ambiguous. The ends were cut back, 5 bases at V and 7 bases at J, with 11 bases in the middle. CDR1 SGHTA and CDR2 FQGNSA come from the germline V gene. This CDR3 is 12 amino acids long. The CDR3 region is CASSLYRVGYTF. The CDR3 bases are TGTGCCAGCAGCCTCTATCGGGTTGGCTACACCTTC.

Regarding this clone: A read error may be the cause here, since a much bigger clone is one base away. The identical CDR3 is also encoded by other nucleotide sequences in the sample. This sequence joins TRBV28 and TRBJ1-4; 7 positions agree with TRBD1. J was trimmed by 3 bases and V by 9 bases; bases with no gene match: 4. This CDR3 is built from 13 residues. Germline lookup yields CDR1 MDHEN and CDR2 SYDVKM. DNA of the CDR3: TGTGCCAGTTACGACAGGGCTAATGAAAAACTGTTTTTT. It encodes CASYDRANEKLFF. The whole variable domain, remainder taken from reference TRBV28 and TRBJ1-4, is DVKVTQSSRYLVKRTGEKVFLECVQDMDHENMFWYRQDPGLGLRLIYFSYDVKMKEKGDIPEGYSVSREKKERFSLILESASTNQTSMYLCASYDRANEKLFFGSGTQLSVL.

The V and J genes are TRBV19 and TRBJ2-7; D possibly corresponds to TRBD1 (6 bases). This CDR3 has 14 residues. The V gene's germline CDR1 is LNHDA and CDR2 SQIVND (reference sequence). V lost 3 bases and J 2 bases, leaving 11 bases between the germline ends. In DNA form, the CDR3 reads TGTGCCAGTAGTATCCAGGGGATCCCCTACGAGCAGTACTTC. It codes for CASSIQGIPYEQYF.

The chain is built from TRBV6-5 and TRBJ1-2, with D possibly being TRBD1 (5 bases). This CDR3 contains 13 residues. V was trimmed by 10 bases and J by 0 bases, leaving 12 bases between them. Germline CDR1 is MNHEY and CDR2 is SVGAGI. The CDR3 DNA follows: TGTGCCACCCCGACAGTATCTAACTATGGCTACACCTTC. Its protein product is CATPTVSNYGYTF.

The CDR3: CASRSDRGPNQPQHF. The DNA for the CDR3 is TGTGCCAGCAGGTCCGACAGGGGGCCGAATCAGCCCCAGCATTTT. The chain combines TRBV7-8 with TRBJ1-5; TRBD1 matches at 10 bases. CDR3 length: 15 amino acids. The V segment lost 6 bases and the J segment 4 bases; nucleotides outside the gene matches: 6. Germline loops: CDR1 SGHVS, CDR2 FQNEAQ.

The chain is built from TRBV27 and TRBJ2-3; perhaps D is TRBD1 or TRBD2 (6 bases each). V dropped 1 base and J dropped 3 bases, with 11 bases sitting between them. CDR1 is MNHEY, CDR2 SMNVEV, per germline (reference sequence). The CDR3 has 15 amino acids. The CDR3 nucleotides read TGTGCCAGCAGTTTATACAGGGCGGGGACAGATACGCAGTATTTT. It yields the protein CASSLYRAGTDTQYF.

The chain uses TRBV15 and TRBJ2-7, with TRBD1 matching 10 bases. Germline trimming cut 0 bases from V and 7 bases from J; bases unmatched to any gene: 6. Germline lookup yields CDR1 LNHNV and CDR2 YYDKDF (reference sequence). This CDR3 has 15 residues. The CDR3 nucleotides read TGTGCCACCAGCAGAGACCAGACAGGGGGCAGAGAGCAGTACTTC. It yields the protein CATSRDQTGGREQYF.

This clone was picked up one time. The J gene is TRBJ2-1, the V gene TRBV5-8; 14 nucleotides align to TRBD2. This CDR3 contains 16 residues. Germline assignment: CDR1 SGHTS and CDR2 YDEGEE. J gave up 7 bases and V 4 bases, and 7 bases lay outside the gene matches. For the CDR3, the DNA is TGTGCCAGCAGCCTACGACTAGCGGGAGGGTGGAATGAGCAGTTCTTC. It codes for CASSLRLAGGWNEQFF. The entire variable domain, with the rest obtained from reference TRBV5-8 and TRBJ2-1, is as follows: EAGVTQSPTHLIKTRGQQATLRCSPISGHTSVYWYQQALGLGLQFLLWYDEGEERNRGNFPPRFSGRQFPNYSSELNVNALELEDSALYLCASSLRLAGGWNEQFFGPGTRLTVL.

The CDR3 bases are TGTGCCACCATGACCCCCTCCTCTGGGGCCAACGTCCTGACTTTC. It is translated as CATMTPSSGANVLTF. V gene TRBV10-3 combines with J gene TRBJ2-6; D remains ambiguous. The germline V and J ends were trimmed by 10 bases and 0 bases, with 13 bases remaining between them. The CDR3 spans 15 residues. Germline lookup yields CDR1 ENHRY and CDR2 SYGVKD.

The chain links TRBV7-2 to TRBJ2-2; 10 nucleotides align to TRBD2. The CDR3 consists of 16 residues. V gave up 5 bases and J gave up 2 bases; unmatched junction bases: 5. The germline V gene encodes CDR1 SGHTA and CDR2 FQGNSA. In DNA, the CDR3 is TGTGCCAGCAGCGACCGACTAGCGGGTAACACCGGGGAGCTGTTTTTT. Translated: CASSDRLAGNTGELFF.

This clone was recorded a few times. The J gene is TRBJ2-7, the V gene TRBV23-1, with D perhaps TRBD1 (5 bases). TRBV23-1 is annotated as an ORF whose role is uncertain. The CDR3 is 14 residues long. Trimming stripped 1 base from V and 5 bases from J, with 12 bases between. Here the CDR3 reads CASSQYKGLNEQYF. The CDR3 DNA follows: TGCGCCAGCAGTCAATACAAGGGGTTAAACGAGCAGTACTTC.

Regarding this clone: This sample also contains other DNA sequences that code for the same CDR3. The rearrangement links TRBV28 to TRBJ1-1; the D is unclear. This CDR3 is 11 amino acids long. Germline CDR1 and CDR2: MDHEN and SYDVKM. Between the trimmed V and J ends, which lost 8 bases and 0 bases, there was a span of 4 bases. The CDR3 bases are TGTGCCAGCTCGGTGAACACTGAAGCTTTCTTT. It translates to CASSVNTEAFF.

Notes on this clone: A much larger clone lies a single base off, so this may be a read error. Within the sample, other DNA sequences also encode this same CDR3. This sequence joins TRBV27 and TRBJ2-1; D may be TRBD1 or TRBD2 (6 bases each). V was trimmed by 5 bases and J by 9 bases, leaving 26 bases between them. The CDR3 runs to 17 residues. Germline values: CDR1 MNHEY, CDR2 SMNVEV (reference sequence). The CDR3 nucleotides read TGTGCCAGCAGTCCGCCCTACAGGGACTGGCAATGGGCTGAGCAGTTCTTC. Translation: CASSPPYRDWQWAEQFF.

The chain employs TRBV19 and TRBJ2-3; 8 positions agree with TRBD1. V was pared by 6 bases and J by 2 bases, with 4 bases of the junction left unmatched. The CDR3 is made up of 14 amino acids. CDR1 and CDR2 (germline): LNHDA, SQIVND (reference sequence). The CDR3 loop is CASSSGGFTDTQYF. The CDR3 nucleotides read TGTGCCAGTAGCTCAGGGGGCTTCACAGATACGCAGTATTTT. Full variable domain (rest looked up from reference TRBV19 and TRBJ2-3): DGGITQSPKYLFRKEGQNVTLSCEQNLNHDAMYWYRQDPGQGLRLIYYSQIVNDFQKGDIAEGYSVSREKKESFPLTVTSAQKNPTAFYLCASSSGGFTDTQYFGPGTRLTVL.